These 13 T cell receptor beta chains originate from one sample sequenced in a study of cytomegalovirus exposure and HLA in healthy donors. PCR employed 60 Vbeta and 13 Jbeta primers. The data were produced by immunoSEQ multiplex PCR, yet TCRdb's version contains in-frame clones alone and is incomplete. This table holds about 250,000 clones, around 65% found once. The sequencing input was PBMCs. The receptor source for this set is a female donor in good health and CMV-seronegative.

This sequence joins TRBV7-3 and TRBJ2-3, with 11 bases that match TRBD2. The junction had 6 bases not matched to a gene; V was cut back by 2 bases and J by 5 bases. CDR1 SGHTA and CDR2 FQGTGA come from the germline V gene. The CDR3 is made up of 16 amino acids. The CDR3 DNA reads as TGTGCCAGCAGCTTACGCCCCGGGACTAGCGGAGATACGCAGTATTTT. This gives the protein CASSLRPGTSGDTQYF.

This clone was seen just once. The V and J genes are TRBV11-2 and TRBJ2-7; 9 positions match TRBD2. Germline assignment: CDR1 SGHAT and CDR2 FQNNGV. J lost 7 bases, V lost 1 base, and 5 bases had no gene match. This CDR3 is 14 amino acids long. This chain's CDR3 is CASSLGLAGFEQYF. The CDR3 coding sequence is TGTGCCAGCAGCTTAGGGCTAGCGGGATTTGAGCAGTACTTC.

The chain has TRBV11-2 and TRBJ1-1, with D possibly TRBD1 on 5 matching bases. Looked up from germline, CDR1 is SGHAT and CDR2 is FQNNGV. CDR3 size: 17 residues. The V end lost 5 bases, the J end lost 5 bases, and 24 bases lay between the germline ends. The CDR3 region has the DNA TGTGCCAGCAGCCGTAATTCTTTAAGGGAGGGGCTGACTGAAGCTTTCTTT. It encodes CASSRNSLREGLTEAFF.

This rearrangement joins TRBV9 to TRBJ2-1; 8 bases agree with TRBD2. The V and J ends lost 4 bases and 2 bases, in that order; junction bases with no gene match: 2. The CDR3 runs to 14 residues. Germline lookup yields CDR1 SGDLS and CDR2 YYNGEE. CDR3 in amino acids: CASSLAGTYNEQFF. Written as DNA, the CDR3 is TGTGCCAGCAGCCTAGCGGGTACCTACAATGAGCAGTTCTTC.

J is TRBJ1-5 and V is TRBV19; no clear D gene. CDR3 size: 12 residues. Germline CDR1 reads LNHDA; CDR2 reads SQIVND (reference sequence). V was pared by 7 bases and J by 11 bases, with 15 bases between. The CDR3 loop is CASKSGVQAQHF. The CDR3 nucleotides are TGTGCCAGTAAGTCGGGAGTTCAAGCCCAGCATTTT.

This clone was counted a few times. The V gene is TRBV7-9, the J gene TRBJ2-7, with 10 bases identical to TRBD2. The CDR3 loop spans 15 amino acids. V gave up 5 bases and J gave up 2 bases; unmatched junction bases: 6. Per the germline V gene, CDR1 is SEHNR and CDR2 is FQNEAQ (reference sequence). This CDR3 is CASSLPGLAAYEQYF. The CDR3 DNA sequence: TGTGCCAGCAGCCTGCCTGGACTAGCGGCCTACGAGCAGTACTTC.

The V gene is TRBV7-9, the J gene TRBJ2-3; D might be TRBD1 (5 bases). Germline lookup yields CDR1 SEHNR and CDR2 FQNEAQ (reference sequence). The germline V and J ends were trimmed by 4 bases and 2 bases, with 13 bases remaining between them. This CDR3 has 15 amino acids. This chain's CDR3 is CASSSLTAFTDTQYF. Written as DNA, the CDR3 is TGTGCCAGCAGCTCGTTGACAGCTTTCACAGATACGCAGTATTTT.

The gene calls are TRBV28 and TRBJ1-5; D possibly corresponds to TRBD1 (5 bases). CDR1 is MDHEN and CDR2 is SYDVKM in the germline V gene. Trimming stripped 3 bases from V and 2 bases from J, with 11 bases between. This CDR3 is built from 15 residues. This CDR3 is CASSFGGVGNQPQHF. The CDR3 nucleotides read TGTGCCAGCAGTTTTGGGGGGGTGGGCAATCAGCCCCAGCATTTT.

This clone has a handful of counts. The CDR3 here is CASSSWTSGNYNEQFF. The CDR3 DNA reads TGTGCCAGCAGCTCTTGGACTAGCGGGAATTACAATGAGCAGTTCTTC. The rearrangement uses TRBV11-1 and TRBJ2-1; 12 nucleotides agree with TRBD2. V dropped 4 bases and J dropped 4; count of bases not matched to a gene: 5. Germline lookup yields CDR1 SGHAT and CDR2 FQDESV (reference sequence). This CDR3 comprises 16 residues.

V gene TRBV4-1 combines with J gene TRBJ2-7; 10 nucleotides match TRBD1. V gave up 0 bases and J gave up 1 base; unmatched junction bases: 6. The CDR3 loop spans 17 amino acids. Germline CDR1 and CDR2: MGHRA and YSYEKL. CDR3 region: CASSQDRTGGASYEQYF. CDR3 bases: TGCGCCAGCAGCCAAGACCGGACAGGGGGAGCGTCCTACGAGCAGTACTTC.

The chain carries TRBV4-1 and TRBJ2-1; 12 positions match TRBD2. V lost 2 bases to trimming and J lost 6 bases; unmatched junction nucleotides: 14. The germline V gene has CDR1 MGHRA and CDR2 YSYEKL. This CDR3 region has 19 residues. In DNA form, the CDR3 reads TGCGCCAGCAGCCAACTACAGTTGAGGACTAGCGGGACCCCCAATGAGCAGTTCTTC. This gives the protein CASSQLQLRTSGTPNEQFF.

The chain couples TRBV14 to TRBJ1-6; D ambiguous. V was shortened by 2 bases and J by 6 bases, with 8 bases between the two germline ends. Germline assignment: CDR1 SGHDN and CDR2 FVKESK. This CDR3 is 14 amino acids long. CDR3 sequence: CASSQRRVNSPLHF. The CDR3 DNA reads TGTGCCAGCAGCCAAAGACGGGTTAATTCACCCCTCCACTTT.

The chain couples TRBV5-1 to TRBJ2-1; TRBD2 is a possible D gene (7 bases). V lost 4 bases and J lost 7, with 18 bases in between. Germline loops: CDR1 SGHRS, CDR2 YFSETQ. This CDR3 spans 15 amino acids. The CDR3 loop is CASSHGGGNSNEQFF. The CDR3 nucleotides read TGCGCCAGCAGCCATGGGGGGGGCAATAGTAATGAGCAGTTCTTC.